These 7 T cell receptor beta chains share one sample of origin, sequenced in a study of blood T cells in healthy people across ages. A second PCR, run for roughly 7 to 12 cycles, used a sample-barcoded 5' primer plus a J-beta primer mix. TCRdb re-called the 5' RACE reads with MiXCR, one entry per CDR3 protein. The sample has about 1 million distinct CDR3 sequences, 45% seen once. The specimen sequenced was blood. The receptor set was obtained from a woman aged 55-70 years in good health.

This chain links TRBV7-2 with TRBJ2-3; TRBD1 might be the D (6 bases). The CDR3 runs to 16 residues. Trimming cost V 1 base and J 1 base, with 12 bases left between them. Germline assignment: CDR1 SGHTA and CDR2 FQGNSA. The CDR3 DNA reads as TGTGCCAGCAGCTTAGTCGCGGCAGGGGGCACAGATACGCAGTATTTT. It translates to CASSLVAAGGTDTQYF.

This rearrangement joins TRBV18 to TRBJ2-7; TRBD2 is a possible D gene (5 bases). With 3 bases removed from V and 5 bases from J, the gap between germline ends came to 11 bases. The CDR3 consists of 13 residues. The germline gives CDR1 KGHSH, CDR2 LQKENI. CDR3: CASSPLEGNEQYF. The CDR3 bases are TGTGCCAGCTCACCTCTTGAGGGTAACGAGCAGTACTTC. The full variable domain, rest sourced from reference TRBV18 and TRBJ2-7, is NAGVMQNPRHLVRRRGQEARLRCSPMKGHSHVYWYRQLPEEGLKFMVYLQKENIIDESGMPKERFSAEFPKEGPSILRIQQVVRGDSAAYFCASSPLEGNEQYFGPGTRLTVT.

CDR3 in amino acids: CASSFGSGELFF. The CDR3, as DNA: TGTGCCAGCAGTTTTGGGAGCGGGGAGCTGTTTTTT. The chain is built from TRBV12-3 or TRBV12-4 and TRBJ2-2, with D perhaps TRBD2 (5 bases). V lost 3 bases to trimming and J lost 7 bases, with 6 bases between them. There are 12 residues in the CDR3.

This chain connects TRBV5-1 to TRBJ2-1; a weak D match, TRBD2 (5 bases). V lost 1 base and J lost 0, with 8 bases in between. CDR3 length equals 15 residues. CDR1 is SGHRS, CDR2 YFSETQ, per germline. The CDR3 here is CASSLPDYSYNEQFF. The CDR3 nucleotides read TGCGCCAGCAGCTTGCCCGACTACTCCTACAATGAGCAGTTCTTC.

This clonotype occurred a few times. This chain connects TRBV29-1 to TRBJ1-2, with 7 nucleotides matching TRBD1. CDR3 length equals 12 residues. The V gene's germline CDR1 is SQVTM and CDR2 ANQGSEA. Unmatched junction bases numbered 6, after V lost 7 bases and J lost 4 bases. In nucleotides, the CDR3 is TGCAGCGGTGCCGAGGGGGCCTATGGCTACACCTTC. This codes for CSGAEGAYGYTF.

This clonotype has a count of ten or more. A much larger clone lies a single base off, so this may be a read error. The rearrangement joins TRBV20-1 to TRBJ2-1; D might be TRBD1 (6 bases). Germline lookup yields CDR1 DFQATT and CDR2 SNEGSKA (reference sequence). The CDR3 has 14 residues. The V end lost 5 bases, the J end lost 0 bases, and 11 bases lay between the germline ends. The CDR3 sequence is CSARTDSSYNEQFF. CDR3 nucleotide sequence: TGCAGTGCTCGGACGGACAGCTCCTACAATGAGCAGTTCTTC.

This clonotype was observed a handful of times. The chain is built from TRBV29-1 and TRBJ1-2; D possibly corresponds to TRBD1 (5 bases). This CDR3 is 16 amino acids long. V was pared by 7 bases and J by 0 bases, with 21 bases between. The germline gives CDR1 SQVTM, CDR2 ANQGSEA. The CDR3 here is CSARGIDSKANYGYTF. CDR3 DNA sequence: TGCAGCGCGCGCGGGATTGACAGCAAGGCTAACTATGGCTACACCTTC.